The entry below gives a single T cell receptor (beta chain) sequence along with its context. Its antigen remains unknown. This record belongs to a study of T cell responses to AZD1222 COVID-19 vaccine. Study-level points and caveats: Females made up more of the donors, who were largely white British, and clonal diversity may have come out too low. In all cases, repertoires were sampled only after the peak T cell response. Regions left unmutated in variants are reportedly the target of nearly half of spike-specific TCRs.

The protocol was immunoSEQ multiplex PCR, while the TCRdb copy is restricted to in-frame clones and leaves out a portion. The data contain about 120,000 clones, around 89% of them singletons. Germline V gene data show CDR1 as LNHDA and CDR2 as SQIVND (reference sequence). Between the trimmed V and J ends, which lost 3 bases and 4 bases, there was a span of 9 bases. The length of the CDR3 is 14 residues. The receptor was isolated from an adult in good health. The chain couples TRBV19 to TRBJ2-2; possible D gene TRBD2, 5 bases. Sequences were derived from peripheral blood, sampled on day 0 of AZD1222 vaccination. The chain's CDR3 is CASSMREGTGELFF. The CDR3 DNA sequence: TGTGCCAGTAGTATGAGAGAGGGCACCGGGGAGCTGTTTTTT. Supplemented by reference TRBV19 and TRBJ2-2, the full variable domain reads DGGITQSPKYLFRKEGQNVTLSCEQNLNHDAMYWYRQDPGQGLRLIYYSQIVNDFQKGDIAEGYSVSREKKESFPLTVTSAQKNPTAFYLCASSMREGTGELFFGEGSRLTVL.